This TCR beta chain was identified during a study of identical twins. Concerning this clonotype: What it binds is not known.

The study's findings and limits: Twins showed weaker excess sharing in their beta out-of-frame sequences. A cross-sectional statistical analysis, not follow-up of the same donors, supported the conclusions. Within cord blood, abundant beta clonotypes carried fewer insertions, but memory repertoires showed no such trend.

With template switching, a universal primer site was added, and the cDNA carried unique molecular identifiers. TCRdb reprocessed the 5' RACE reads with MiXCR, giving one entry per CDR3 protein. Seen here are approximately 1.8 million distinct CDR3 sequences, 32% observed once, and the top ten hold more than 0.25%. CDR1 is ENHRY, CDR2 SYGVKD, per germline. Trimming cost V 3 bases and J 2 bases; bases outside gene matches: 4. The CDR3 runs to 16 residues. This chain connects TRBV10-3 to TRBJ1-1; TRBD1 matches at 12 bases. Sequenced: cord blood. The sequence came from a newborn girl in good health. In DNA, the CDR3 is TGTGCCATCAGTGATAGGGACAGGGGGCGAAACACTGAAGCTTTCTTT. It yields the protein CAISDRDRGRNTEAFF.